This entry describes one T cell receptor (beta chain). This sample was taken from a study of blood T cell repertoires in COVID-19. Background on the study: Samples taken during acute and convalescent COVID-19 were collected in the United States, Italy and Spain. T cells, B-cell-depleted T cells, or PBMCs supplied cDNA or gDNA.

V shed 3 bases and J shed 8 bases, with 16 bases lying between them. CDR3 length: 14 amino acids. Germline V lookup: CDR1 ENHRY, CDR2 SYGVKD. In the original analysis: By means of reference gene primer amplification, nucleated cell counts were estimated. The assay was immunoSEQ multiplex PCR, and TCRdb's table has in-frame clones only and misses some. V, J and clone size derive from that table, while D and trimming were established from the DNA sequence. The sample shows tens of thousands of clones, roughly 84% of them seen only once. This TCR came from a man of 80 years or more with active COVID-19. The chain links TRBV10-3 to TRBJ1-2; no definite D call. Sequenced material: peripheral blood. The CDR3: CAISDPIRGLGYTF. The CDR3 DNA sequence: TGTGCCATCAGTGACCCTATACGGGGATTAGGCTACACCTTC.